These T cell receptor beta chains were read from a single sample in a study of blood T cell repertoires in COVID-19. The method was immunoSEQ multiplex PCR; TCRdb's version includes in-frame clones alone and lacks a portion of them. This sample yields about 270,000 clones, of which 65% to 90% are seen a single time; about a sixth belongs to the top ten. The sample comprised PBMCs or T cells enriched from blood (not recorded which). The receptors stem from a man in his late teens or twenties who had recovered from COVID-19. CDR3s include the opening cysteine and the closing phenylalanine or tryptophan. Each record gives: V gene, clone size, J gene, D gene, CDR3 protein, CDR3 DNA. The D gene is left open where the match is weak. Rows give clone size only sometimes, using once, few, many, or a class for an expanded clone.

>TRBV30|.|TRBJ2-7|.
CACAVLDGAYEQYF
TGTGCCTGTGCCGTACTCGACGGGGCCTACGAGCAGTACTTC
>TRBV10-3|.|TRBJ2-1|TRBD2
CAISESLWTSGRAGNEQFF
TGTGCCATCAGTGAGAGTTTATGGACTAGCGGGAGGGCCGGGAATGAGCAGTTCTTC
>TRBV5-1|.|TRBJ2-7|TRBD2
CASSVIAGAPYEQYF
TGCGCCAGCAGCGTTATAGCGGGAGCGCCTTACGAGCAGTACTTC
>TRBV5-1|.|TRBJ1-3|TRBD1
CASSLTGGSGNTIYF
TGCGCCAGCAGCTTAACAGGGGGCTCTGGAAACACCATATATTTT
>TRBV5-4|.|TRBJ2-1|.
CASSSNRVDNEQFF
TGTGCCAGCAGCTCCAACAGGGTTGACAATGAGCAGTTCTTC
>TRBV7-8|.|TRBJ2-2|.
CASSSSRGPGGTGELFF
TGTGCCAGCAGCTCCTCCCGGGGGCCGGGGGGCACCGGGGAGCTGTTTTTT
>TRBV10-3|.|TRBJ1-2|TRBD1
CAISGDREEGYGYTF
TGTGCCATCAGTGGGGACAGGGAAGAGGGCTATGGCTACACCTTC
>TRBV21-1|.|TRBJ1-5|.
CASSLGTGPPCVYSNQPQHF
TGTGCCAGCAGCCTCGGGACAGGGCCCCCTTGTGTTTATAGCAATCAGCCCCAGCATTTT
>TRBV19|once|TRBJ2-3|TRBD2
CASSIGTSGTDTQYF
TGTGCCAGTAGTATAGGGACTAGCGGGACAGATACGCAGTATTTT
>TRBV5-1|.|TRBJ1-4|.
CASSFGQGRELFF
TGCGCCAGCAGCTTTGGGCAGGGCAGAGAACTGTTTTTT
>TRBV5-8|few|TRBJ1-2|.
CASSWQGLGYGYTF
TGTGCCAGCAGCTGGCAGGGGTTAGGGTATGGCTACACCTTC
>TRBV7-2|.|TRBJ1-4|TRBD1
CASSLVWTGEKLFF
TGTGCCAGCAGCTTAGTATGGACAGGTGAAAAACTGTTTTTT
>TRBV7-9|few|TRBJ1-6|TRBD1
CASSRDRGTHNSPLHF
TGTGCCAGCAGCCGGGACAGGGGGACCCATAATTCACCCCTCCACTTT
>TRBV4-1|.|TRBJ2-7|TRBD2
CASSQGPGLAGGPSYEQYF
TGCGCCAGCAGCCAGGGGCCGGGACTAGCGGGAGGCCCCTCCTACGAGCAGTACTTC
>TRBV18|.|TRBJ2-7|.
CASSPIAGSNEQYF
TGTGCCAGCTCACCTATTGCAGGGTCCAACGAGCAGTACTTC
>TRBV18|.|TRBJ2-5|.
CASSPTEYQETQYF
TGTGCCAGCTCACCAACAGAGTACCAAGAGACCCAGTACTTC
>TRBV27|.|TRBJ2-7|.
CASSFLSTGAGEQYF
TGTGCCAGCAGTTTCCTTTCCACAGGGGCGGGAGAGCAGTACTTC
>TRBV11-2|.|TRBJ1-1|.
CASSSTANTEAFF
TGTGCCAGCAGTTCGACAGCGAACACTGAAGCTTTCTTT
>TRBV6-5|.|TRBJ1-4|TRBD1
CASSRQGNEKLFF
TGTGCCAGCAGTCGACAGGGTAATGAAAAACTGTTTTTT
>TRBV20-1|.|TRBJ1-1|.
CSASLQGGDTEAFF
TGCAGTGCTAGTCTACAGGGTGGAGACACTGAAGCTTTCTTT
>TRBV7-9|.|TRBJ1-3|.
CASSVVPSSGNTIYF
TGTGCCAGCAGCGTCGTACCCAGCTCTGGAAACACCATATATTTT
>TRBV5-1|.|TRBJ1-3|.
CASSLMGSSGNTIYF
TGCGCCAGCAGCTTGATGGGCAGCTCTGGAAACACCATATATTTT
>TRBV6-2/TRBV6-3|.|TRBJ1-1|.
CASSYWSGGTEAFF
TGTGCCAGCAGTTATTGGTCCGGCGGGACTGAAGCTTTCTTT
>TRBV5-4|.|TRBJ2-3|TRBD2
CASSGRQGLAGGSTDTQYF
TGTGCCAGCAGCGGTAGACAGGGACTAGCGGGAGGTAGCACAGATACGCAGTATTTT
>TRBV24-1|.|TRBJ2-7|.
CATSDPHGYEQYF
TGTGCCACCAGTGACCCCCACGGCTACGAGCAGTACTTC
>TRBV10-3|.|TRBJ1-1|TRBD1
CAISEGQGKNTEAFF
TGTGCCATCAGTGAGGGACAGGGAAAAAACACTGAAGCTTTCTTT